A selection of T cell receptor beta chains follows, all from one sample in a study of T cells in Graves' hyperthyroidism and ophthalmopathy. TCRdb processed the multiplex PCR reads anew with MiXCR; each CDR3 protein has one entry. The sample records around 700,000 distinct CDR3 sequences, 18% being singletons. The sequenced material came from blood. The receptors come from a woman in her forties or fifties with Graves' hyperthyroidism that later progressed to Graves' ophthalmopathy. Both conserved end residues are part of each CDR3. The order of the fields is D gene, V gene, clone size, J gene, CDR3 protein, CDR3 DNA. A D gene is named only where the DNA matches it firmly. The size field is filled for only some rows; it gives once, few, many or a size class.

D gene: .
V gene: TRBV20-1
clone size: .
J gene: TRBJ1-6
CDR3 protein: CSARPGLTNSPLHF
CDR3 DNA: TGCAGTGCTAGACCGGGACTGACAAATTCACCCCTCCACTTT

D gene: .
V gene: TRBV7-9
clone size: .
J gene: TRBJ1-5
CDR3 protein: CASSFGDWDQPQHF
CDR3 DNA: TGTGCCAGCAGCTTCGGAGACTGGGATCAGCCCCAGCATTTT

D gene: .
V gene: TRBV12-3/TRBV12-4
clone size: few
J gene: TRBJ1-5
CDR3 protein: CASSLRAQPQHF
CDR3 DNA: TGTGCCAGCAGTTTAAGGGCTCAGCCCCAGCATTTT

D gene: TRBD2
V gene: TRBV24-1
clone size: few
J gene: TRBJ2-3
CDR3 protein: CATSDLGLAGVYTDTQYF
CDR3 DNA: TGTGCCACCAGTGATTTGGGACTAGCGGGGGTATACACAGATACGCAGTATTTT

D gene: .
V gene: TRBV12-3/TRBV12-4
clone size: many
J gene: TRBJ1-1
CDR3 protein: CASSLRIGWDTEAFF
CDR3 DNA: TGTGCCAGCAGTTTGCGGATCGGTTGGGACACTGAAGCTTTCTTT

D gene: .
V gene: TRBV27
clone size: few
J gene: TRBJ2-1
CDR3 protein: CASTPWGVPNNEQFF
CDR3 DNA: TGTGCCAGCACCCCATGGGGGGTCCCTAACAATGAGCAGTTCTTC

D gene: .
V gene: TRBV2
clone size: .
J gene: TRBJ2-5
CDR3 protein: CASEPRRQETQYF
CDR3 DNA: TGTGCCAGCGAACCTAGAAGGCAAGAGACCCAGTACTTC

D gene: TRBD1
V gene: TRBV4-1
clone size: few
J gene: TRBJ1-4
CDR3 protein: CASSQVDRGANEKLFF
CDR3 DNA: TGCGCCAGCAGCCAGGTAGACAGGGGAGCTAATGAAAAACTGTTTTTT

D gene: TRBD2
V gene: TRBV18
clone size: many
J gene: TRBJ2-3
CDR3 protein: CASSPPGGANTDTQYF
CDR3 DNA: TGTGCCAGCTCACCCCCCGGGGGGGCCAACACAGATACGCAGTATTTT

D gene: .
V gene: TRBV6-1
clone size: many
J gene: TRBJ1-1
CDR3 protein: CASSERLGAEAFF
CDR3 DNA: TGTGCCAGCAGTGAACGGCTGGGGGCTGAAGCTTTCTTT

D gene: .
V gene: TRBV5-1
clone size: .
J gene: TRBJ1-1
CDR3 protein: CASSLSAVNTEAFF
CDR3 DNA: TGCGCCAGCAGCTTGTCGGCGGTGAACACTGAAGCTTTCTTT

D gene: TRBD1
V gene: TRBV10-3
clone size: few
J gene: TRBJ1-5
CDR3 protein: CAISEAQGLNQPQHF
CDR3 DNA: TGTGCCATCAGTGAGGCACAGGGGTTAAATCAGCCCCAGCATTTT

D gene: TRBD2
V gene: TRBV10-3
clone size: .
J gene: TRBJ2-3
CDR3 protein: CAISGGVAGVYTDTQYF
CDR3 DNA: TGTGCCATCAGTGGGGGGGTAGCGGGGGTTTACACAGATACGCAGTATTTT

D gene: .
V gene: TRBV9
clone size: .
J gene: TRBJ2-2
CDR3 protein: CASSVASRGGELFF
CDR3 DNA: TGTGCCAGCAGCGTGGCTAGCCGTGGCGGGGAGCTGTTTTTT

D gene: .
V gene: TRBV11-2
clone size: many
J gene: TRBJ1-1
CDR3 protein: CASSSSVTEAFF
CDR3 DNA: TGTGCCAGCAGCTCGTCAGTCACTGAAGCTTTCTTT

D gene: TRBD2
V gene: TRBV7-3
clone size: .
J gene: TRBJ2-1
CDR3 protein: CASSLKRGGYNEQFF
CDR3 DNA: TGTGCCAGCAGCTTAAAGCGGGGGGGGTACAATGAGCAGTTCTTC

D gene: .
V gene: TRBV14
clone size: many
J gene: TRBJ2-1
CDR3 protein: CASSQETGFYNEQFF
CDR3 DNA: TGTGCCAGCAGCCAAGAGACCGGGTTTTACAATGAGCAGTTCTTC

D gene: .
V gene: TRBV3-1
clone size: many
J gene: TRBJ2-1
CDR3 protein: CASSIFNEQFF
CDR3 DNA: TGTGCCAGCAGCATATTCAATGAGCAGTTCTTC

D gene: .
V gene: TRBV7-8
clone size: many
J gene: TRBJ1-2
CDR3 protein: CASSLLVVGQKNYGYTF
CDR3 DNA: TGTGCCAGCAGCCTCCTCGTAGTTGGGCAAAAGAACTATGGCTACACCTTC

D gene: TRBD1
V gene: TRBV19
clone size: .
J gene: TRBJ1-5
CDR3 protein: CASSSMGQGSKSAQHF
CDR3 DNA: TGTGCCAGTAGTTCCATGGGACAGGGGTCGAAATCAGCCCAGCATTTT

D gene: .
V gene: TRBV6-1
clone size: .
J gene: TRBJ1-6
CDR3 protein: CASMETLSGSPLHF
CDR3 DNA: TGTGCCAGCATGGAGACCCTGTCCGGGTCACCCCTCCACTTT

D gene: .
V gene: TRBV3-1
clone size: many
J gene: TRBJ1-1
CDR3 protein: CASSQEQVWGTEAFF
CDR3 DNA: TGTGCCAGCAGCCAAGAGCAGGTGTGGGGCACTGAAGCTTTCTTT

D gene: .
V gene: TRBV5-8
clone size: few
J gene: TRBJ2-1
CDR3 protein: CASSPRDQGYNEQFF
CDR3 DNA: TGTGCCAGCAGCCCACGGGACCAGGGTTACAATGAGCAGTTCTTC

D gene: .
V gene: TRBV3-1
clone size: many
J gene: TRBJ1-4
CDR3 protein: CASSLRTDHNEKLFF
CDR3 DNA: TGTGCCAGCAGCCTAAGGACGGATCATAATGAAAAACTGTTTTTT

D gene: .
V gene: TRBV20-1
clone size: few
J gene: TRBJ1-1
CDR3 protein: CSAPRGRINTEAFF
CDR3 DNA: TGCAGTGCCCCCAGAGGACGAATAAACACTGAAGCTTTCTTT

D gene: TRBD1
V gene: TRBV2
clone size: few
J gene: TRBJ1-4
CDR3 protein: CASTQQGSSEKLFF
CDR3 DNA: TGTGCCAGCACACAACAGGGGAGTAGTGAAAAACTGTTTTTT